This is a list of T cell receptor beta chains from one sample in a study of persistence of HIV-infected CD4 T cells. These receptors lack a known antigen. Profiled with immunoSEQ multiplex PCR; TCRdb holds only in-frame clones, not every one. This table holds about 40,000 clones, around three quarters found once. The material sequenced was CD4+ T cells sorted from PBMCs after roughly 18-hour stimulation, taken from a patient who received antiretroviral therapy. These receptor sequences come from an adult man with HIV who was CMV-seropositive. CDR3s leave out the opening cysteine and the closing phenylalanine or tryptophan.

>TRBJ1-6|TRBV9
ASSDRDRGGSPLH
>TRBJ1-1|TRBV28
ASSSQTGNTEAF
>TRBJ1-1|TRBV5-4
ASSLGRDTEAF
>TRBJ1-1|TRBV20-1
SAAQGEAF
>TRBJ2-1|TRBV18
ASSPPSGSNNEQF
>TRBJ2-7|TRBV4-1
ASSQLGQGGDEQY
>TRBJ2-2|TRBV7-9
ASSLGQGTTGELF
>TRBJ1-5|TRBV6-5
ASSGPSNQPQH
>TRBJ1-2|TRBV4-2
ASSSMTAGGGVVYGYT
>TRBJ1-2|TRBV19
ASSIHGTGGSGYT
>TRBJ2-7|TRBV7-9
ASSFAAQAGITYEQY
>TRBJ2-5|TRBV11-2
ASSLVPSAIQETQY
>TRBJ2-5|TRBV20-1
SAPSQETQY
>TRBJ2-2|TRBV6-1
ASSEASGTGGAGELF
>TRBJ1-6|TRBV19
ASSGDSSNSPLH
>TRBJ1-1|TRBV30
AWSSYRGPYTPMNTEAF
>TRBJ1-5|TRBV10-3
AISESDRPNQPQH
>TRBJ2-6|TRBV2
ASLTVQSGANVLT
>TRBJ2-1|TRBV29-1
SVGEGKALQF
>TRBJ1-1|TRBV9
ASSVQDQNTEAF
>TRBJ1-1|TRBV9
ASSVEQGPEAF
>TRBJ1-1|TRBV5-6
ASSLDRWNTEAF
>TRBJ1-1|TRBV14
ASSTWDRGSPGNTEAF
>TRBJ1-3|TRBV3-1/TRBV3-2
ASSPRDRSSGNTIY
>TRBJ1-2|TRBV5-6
ASSLGQFYGYT
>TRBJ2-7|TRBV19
ASSRYRDRATSGGSYEQY
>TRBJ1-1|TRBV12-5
ASGAGTGGANTEAF
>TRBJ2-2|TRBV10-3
AISESRELF
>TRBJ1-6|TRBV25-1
ASSLLGGADNSPLH
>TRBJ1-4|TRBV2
ANKQEGLEKLF
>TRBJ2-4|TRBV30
AWSWGRGAKNIQY
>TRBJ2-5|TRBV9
ASSPRLAGVETQY
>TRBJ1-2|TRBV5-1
ASSTGDGTFYGYT
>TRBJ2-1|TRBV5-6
ASSLVEGPWQF
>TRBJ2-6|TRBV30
AWEKGLGANVLT
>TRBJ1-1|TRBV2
ASTLISFTGWDTEAF
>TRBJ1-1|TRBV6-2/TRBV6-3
ASSYWVNTEAF
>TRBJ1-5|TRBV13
ASSLSGGHQPQH
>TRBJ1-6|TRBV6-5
ASLGPGQNSPLH
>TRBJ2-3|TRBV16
ASSPIEAGVGDTQY
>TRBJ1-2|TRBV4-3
ASSQDRGGGQPNYGYT
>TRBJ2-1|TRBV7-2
ASSLASLSASYNEQF
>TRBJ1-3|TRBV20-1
SASGGAGHTIY
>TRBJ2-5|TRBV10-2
ATTRTSGGSQETQY
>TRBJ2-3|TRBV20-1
SAPRGGPQY